The 27 T cell receptor beta chains presented below share a single source sample, sequenced in a study of blood T cells in healthy people across ages. Primed by a sample-barcoded 5' primer and a J-beta primer mix, a second PCR proceeded for 7 to 11 cycles. A single record per CDR3 protein comes from TCRdb applying MiXCR to the 5' RACE reads. The table includes some 920,000 distinct CDR3 sequences, about 53% detected once. The sequencing input was blood. These TCRs come from an older woman in good health.

The chain links TRBV6-2 or TRBV6-3 to TRBJ2-3; D is uncertain. In germline, CDR1 is MNHEY, CDR2 SVGEGT. V was pared by 6 bases and J by 6 bases, with 16 bases between. The CDR3 is 14 amino acids. The chain's CDR3 is CASSPDLNYDTQYF. In DNA, the CDR3 is TGTGCCAGCAGCCCCGACTTGAATTACGATACGCAGTATTTT.

This chain joins TRBV13 and TRBJ2-7, with 7 bases matching TRBD1. CDR1 is PRHDT, CDR2 FYEKMQ, per germline (reference sequence). The CDR3 has 14 amino acids. Unmatched junction bases numbered 6, after V lost 2 bases and J lost 5 bases. The CDR3 bases are TGTGCCAGCAGCTTAAGACAGGGTTACCACGAGCAGTACTTC. Translation gives CASSLRQGYHEQYF.

The V gene is TRBV29-1, the J gene TRBJ2-4; 10 bases map to TRBD2. With the DNA end fitting TRBJ2-7 better, the J assignment may be wrong. Germline CDR1 SQVTM, CDR2 ANQGSEA. The CDR3 runs 15 residues. Here the CDR3 DNA reads TGCAGCGTTGAAGGGAGCGGGAGGGGAAGAGACGAGCAGTACTTC. Protein sequence: CSVEGSGRGRDEQYF.

The chain links TRBV20-1 to TRBJ1-5, with D unresolved. This CDR3 is 13 amino acids long. Trimming pared 3 bases from V and 5 bases from J, leaving 11 bases between. Germline values: CDR1 DFQATT, CDR2 SNEGSKA (reference sequence). CDR3 nucleotides: TGCAGTGCTAGTGCTGGGATTGATCAGCCCCAGCATTTT. Translation gives CSASAGIDQPQHF.

V usage is TRBV7-9 and J usage is TRBJ2-5; either TRBD1 or TRBD2 may fit D (5 bases each). This CDR3 contains 18 residues. Trimming took 4 bases from V and 2 from J, leaving 23 bases between them. CDR1 and CDR2 (germline): SEHNR, FQNEAQ (reference sequence). The DNA of the CDR3 is TGTGCCAGCAGCTCCGGAGGAGGCAGGAGAGGGGTACAAGAGACCCAGTACTTC. Translating it yields CASSSGGGRRGVQETQYF.

The gene calls are TRBV11-2 and TRBJ2-1, with TRBD2 matching over 11 bases. The CDR3 totals 14 residues. Germline trimming cut 8 bases from V and 7 bases from J; bases unmatched to any gene: 7. CDR1 and CDR2 from the germline V gene are SGHAT and FQNNGV. The CDR3 nucleotides read TGTGCCAGCGGATTACTAGCGGGAGATAATGAGCAGTTCTTC. Its protein product is CASGLLAGDNEQFF. Combining the CDR3 with reference TRBV11-2 and TRBJ2-1 gives the whole variable domain EAGVAQSPRYKIIEKRQSVAFWCNPISGHATLYWYQQILGQGPKLLIQFQNNGVVDDSQLPKDRFSAERLKGVDSTLKIQPAKLEDSAVYLCASGLLAGDNEQFFGPGTRLTVL.

The chain uses TRBV9 and TRBJ1-1, with 8 bases that match TRBD1. The trim removed 3 bases at V and 0 bases at J, leaving 1 base unmatched. The CDR3 is made up of 14 amino acids. The germline CDR1 and CDR2 sequences are SGDLS and YYNGEE. CDR3: CASSGDRMNTEAFF. CDR3 DNA: TGTGCCAGCAGCGGGGACAGGATGAACACTGAAGCTTTCTTT. Combining the CDR3 with reference TRBV9 and TRBJ1-1 gives the whole variable domain DSGVTQTPKHLITATGQRVTLRCSPRSGDLSVYWYQQSLDQGLQFLIQYYNGEERAKGNILERFSAQQFPDLHSELNLSSLELGDSALYFCASSGDRMNTEAFFGQGTRLTVV.

Comment on this clonotype: A read error may explain this, as a much larger clone is one base away. V usage is TRBV15 and J usage is TRBJ2-1; D might be TRBD1 or TRBD2, each matching 5 bases. The CDR3 runs to 13 residues. Per the germline V gene, CDR1 is LNHNV and CDR2 is YYDKDF (reference sequence). V was clipped by 5 bases and J by 10 bases, with 15 bases between them. The CDR3 coding sequence is TGTGCCACCAGCCAGAGATCGTGGGGGGAGCAGTTCTTC. Protein: CATSQRSWGEQFF.

The chain links TRBV20-1 to TRBJ1-2, with D possibly being TRBD1 (5 bases). V lost 6 bases and J 5 bases, leaving 19 bases between the germline ends. Germline loops: CDR1 DFQATT, CDR2 SNEGSKA (reference sequence). CDR3 length: 14 amino acids. CDR3 DNA: TGCAGTGCCCGGGGGTCCCAGGGTAATTATGGCTACACCTTC. This sequence encodes CSARGSQGNYGYTF.

This clonotype was found a few times. The genes are TRBV2 and TRBJ2-7; no clear D. CDR1 and CDR2 from the germline V gene are SNHLY and FYNNEI. The V end was cut by 3 bases, the J end by 2 bases, with 8 bases between. This CDR3 contains 13 residues. The DNA for the CDR3 is TGTGCCAGCAGTGAGGGCAGGCCCTACGAGCAGTACTTC. This sequence encodes CASSEGRPYEQYF. The whole variable domain, filled in from reference TRBV2 and TRBJ2-7, reads EPEVTQTPSHQVTQMGQEVILRCVPISNHLYFYWYRQILGQKVEFLVSFYNNEISEKSEIFDDQFSVERPDGSNFTLKIRSTKLEDSAMYFCASSEGRPYEQYFGPGTRLTVT.

This chain links TRBV7-2 with TRBJ2-3, with unresolved D. There are 18 residues in the CDR3. The V gene lost 2 bases and the J gene lost 1 base, with 19 bases spanning the gap. Germline lookup yields CDR1 SGHTA and CDR2 FQGNSA. The CDR3 is CASSLYRLGLRGTDTQYF. DNA of the CDR3: TGTGCCAGCAGCTTATACCGGCTTGGGTTACGGGGCACAGATACGCAGTATTTT. Full variable domain (outside the CDR3, taken from reference TRBV7-2 and TRBJ2-3): GAGVSQSPSNKVTEKGKDVELRCDPISGHTALYWYRQSLGQGLEFLIYFQGNSAPDKSGLPSDRFSAERTGGSVSTLTIQRTQQEDSAVYLCASSLYRLGLRGTDTQYFGPGTRLTVL.

The chain joins TRBV7-9 to TRBJ1-1, with TRBD1 matching 8 bases. Trimming cost V 0 bases and J 0 bases; bases outside gene matches: 9. The CDR3 has 18 residues. Per the germline V gene, CDR1 is SEHNR and CDR2 is FQNEAQ (reference sequence). Here the CDR3 DNA reads TGTGCCAGCAGCTTAGCCCTTAGACAGGGGATAATGAACACTGAAGCTTTCTTT. Translating gives CASSLALRQGIMNTEAFF.

The V call is TRBV7-9, the J call TRBJ2-1; TRBD1 aligns across 8 bases. This CDR3 spans 12 amino acids. Losses at the gene ends were 11 bases for V and 5 bases for J; bases not matched to a gene: 5. The germline CDR1 and CDR2 sequences are SEHNR and FQNEAQ (reference sequence). CDR3 residues: CAGDRQDNEQFF. In DNA, the CDR3 is TGTGCCGGGGACAGGCAGGACAATGAGCAGTTCTTC. The full variable domain, completed using reference TRBV7-9 and TRBJ2-1, is DTGVSQNPRHKITKRGQNVTFRCDPISEHNRLYWYRQTLGQGPEFLTYFQNEAQLEKSRLLSDRFSAERPKGSFSTLEIQRTEQGDSAMYLCAGDRQDNEQFFGPGTRLTVL.

The J gene is TRBJ2-4, the V gene TRBV27; the D gene could be TRBD1 or TRBD2 (6 bases each). The germline CDR1 and CDR2 sequences are MNHEY and SMNVEV (reference sequence). With 8 bases removed from V and 0 bases from J, the gap between germline ends came to 17 bases. The CDR3 runs to 16 residues. The CDR3 here is CASGGGQGLAKNIQYF. The CDR3 DNA reads as TGTGCCAGCGGCGGAGGGCAGGGGTTAGCCAAAAACATTCAGTACTTC.

This clonotype was detected only once. The rearrangement links TRBV12-3 or TRBV12-4 to TRBJ2-1, with TRBD2 matching over 9 bases. This CDR3 comprises 15 residues. Trimming removed 3 bases from V and 3 bases from J; junction bases left unmatched: 3. As DNA, the CDR3 is TGTGCCAGCAGTTTGGGACTAGCCCTCTACAATGAGCAGTTCTTC. Residues: CASSLGLALYNEQFF.

This clonotype showed up just once. A read error may account for a junction end that differs from germline. This chain links TRBV7-2 with TRBJ2-3; perhaps TRBD1 as D (5 bases). The CDR3 sequence is 15 residues long. Germline lookup yields CDR1 SGHTA and CDR2 FQGNSA. CDR3 nucleotide sequence: TGTGCCAGCAGCTTATACGCGGAGAACACAGGTACGCAGTATTTT. Translation gives CASSLYAENTGTQYF.

This chain joins TRBV4-2 and TRBJ1-1, with D possibly TRBD1 on 5 matching bases. The CDR3 totals 15 residues. V was cut by 2 bases and J by 1 base, with 11 bases left in between. The germline CDR1 and CDR2 sequences are LGHNA and YNFKEQ. The CDR3 protein is CASSQRQSRNTEAFF. The CDR3 DNA is TGTGCCAGCAGCCAACGACAGAGTAGGAACACTGAAGCTTTCTTT.

This chain uses TRBV6-2 or TRBV6-3 with TRBJ2-1; D remains unclear. Germline CDR1 MNHEY, CDR2 SVGEGT. There are 12 residues in the CDR3. Trimming stripped 3 bases from V and 8 bases from J, with 8 bases between. The CDR3 sequence is CASSYPGHEQFF. The CDR3 coding sequence is TGTGCCAGCAGTTATCCAGGACATGAGCAGTTCTTC.

This clonotype was observed a handful of times. The chain couples TRBV12-3 or TRBV12-4 to TRBJ1-5; possibly TRBD1 for D (5 bases). This CDR3 is 14 amino acids long. The V and J ends lost 3 bases and 6 bases respectively, with 12 bases between them. This chain's CDR3 is CASSFGAGVQPQHF. Here the CDR3 DNA reads TGTGCCAGCAGTTTTGGGGCAGGAGTTCAGCCCCAGCATTTT.

This clonotype was seen only a few times. V and J are TRBV12-3 or TRBV12-4 and TRBJ2-4; TRBD2 agrees at 10 bases. V shed 2 bases and J 4 bases; nucleotides not matched to a gene: 5. CDR3 size: 16 residues. CDR3 DNA: TGTGCCAGCAGTTTACCTCCGACTAGCGGGAAAAACATTCAGTACTTC. This codes for CASSLPPTSGKNIQYF.

The genes are TRBV6-1 and TRBJ2-7, with 11 bases that match TRBD1. The germline CDR1 and CDR2 sequences are MNHNS and SASEGT. V lost 6 bases, J lost 4 bases, and 5 bases stayed unmatched. This CDR3 has 14 amino acids. CDR3 amino acids: CASSEGTGGYEQYF. The CDR3 DNA follows: TGTGCCAGCAGCGAGGGGACAGGGGGTTACGAGCAGTACTTC.

This clonotype was counted a few times. The rearrangement joins TRBV6-4 to TRBJ2-3, with D maybe TRBD1 (5 bases). V lost 11 bases to trimming and J lost 10 bases, with 16 bases between them. This CDR3 has 11 amino acids. Germline V lookup: CDR1 MRHNA, CDR2 SNTAGT. The CDR3 loop is CAGLVGQAQYF. The CDR3 DNA reads as TGTGCCGGCCTCGTGGGGCAAGCGCAGTATTTT.

The chain uses TRBV5-1 and TRBJ1-1, with a tentative D call TRBD1 (5 bases). V was shortened by 4 bases and J by 4 bases, with 11 bases between the two germline ends. The germline V gene has CDR1 SGHRS and CDR2 YFSETQ. This CDR3 region has 13 residues. The CDR3 sequence is CASSVGGTTEAFF. CDR3 in DNA: TGCGCCAGCAGCGTGGGAGGGACCACTGAAGCTTTCTTT.

V and J are TRBV20-1 and TRBJ2-1; 13 positions agree with TRBD2. Germline-derived CDR1 and CDR2 are DFQATT and SNEGSKA (reference sequence). V was clipped by 6 bases and J by 4 bases; unmatched bases: 6. CDR3 size: 15 residues. In DNA form, the CDR3 reads TGCAGTGCCAATGGACTAGCGGGAGTTTACAATGAGCAGTTCTTC. It encodes CSANGLAGVYNEQFF.

The chain uses TRBV20-1 and TRBJ2-7, with 9 bases aligning to TRBD2. CDR3 length: 15 amino acids. V was clipped by 2 bases and J by 0 bases; unmatched bases: 5. The germline CDR1 and CDR2 sequences are DFQATT and SNEGSKA (reference sequence). The CDR3 sequence: CSARLSGRTSYEQYF. The CDR3 DNA reads TGCAGTGCTAGACTGAGCGGGAGGACCTCCTACGAGCAGTACTTC.

The chain employs TRBV3-1 and TRBJ2-7; 9 bases match TRBD1. From germline, CDR1 is LGHDT and CDR2 YNNKEL (reference sequence). The length of the CDR3 is 14 residues. Trimming took 4 bases from V and 3 from J; bases not matched to a gene: 4. In nucleotides, the CDR3 is TGTGCCAGCAGCCCGGACAGGGGAAACTACGAGCAGTACTTC. It yields the protein CASSPDRGNYEQYF.

In this sample, this clonotype turned up once. This chain uses TRBV15 with TRBJ1-1; no clear D. CDR3 length equals 14 residues. Germline-derived CDR1 and CDR2 are LNHNV and YYDKDF (reference sequence). Trimming removed 3 bases from V and 2 bases from J, with 10 bases in between. CDR3 protein: CATSSQNLNTEAFF. The CDR3 DNA follows: TGTGCCACCAGCAGTCAGAACCTAAACACTGAAGCTTTCTTT.